This TCR beta chain was obtained from a study of blood T cells in healthy people across ages. PCR was performed a second time for roughly 7 to 11 cycles using a sample-barcoded 5' primer and a J-beta primer mix. Via MiXCR, TCRdb re-called the 5' RACE reads, giving one row per CDR3 protein. The sample lists around 780,000 distinct CDR3 sequences, 25% to 30% occurring once. It was approximately 9 milliliters of peripheral blood that were drawn from each donor. Extraction yielded at least 6 micrograms of total RNA per sample. Germline V gene sequence: CDR1 LGHDT, CDR2 YNNKEL (reference sequence). CDR3 size: 15 residues. V was pared by 1 base and J by 3 bases, with 1 base of the junction left unmatched. As regards this clonotype: What it binds is not known.

Points from the study as a whole: In the absence of known donor CMV status, changes in expanded clonotypes were possibly confounded.

These data were also reused for a study on T cells of mothers and their children. From that study: Barcodes for each sample and 2-4 random nucleotides were added by the M1S primer used in the second PCR.

Sequencing input: blood. This TCR derives from a boy between 10 and 17 years old in good health. V usage is TRBV3-1 and J usage is TRBJ2-3; 10 positions agree with TRBD1. CDR3 in amino acids: CASSQGDRGTDTQYF. In nucleotides, the CDR3 is TGTGCCAGCAGCCAAGGGGACAGGGGTACAGATACGCAGTATTTT.